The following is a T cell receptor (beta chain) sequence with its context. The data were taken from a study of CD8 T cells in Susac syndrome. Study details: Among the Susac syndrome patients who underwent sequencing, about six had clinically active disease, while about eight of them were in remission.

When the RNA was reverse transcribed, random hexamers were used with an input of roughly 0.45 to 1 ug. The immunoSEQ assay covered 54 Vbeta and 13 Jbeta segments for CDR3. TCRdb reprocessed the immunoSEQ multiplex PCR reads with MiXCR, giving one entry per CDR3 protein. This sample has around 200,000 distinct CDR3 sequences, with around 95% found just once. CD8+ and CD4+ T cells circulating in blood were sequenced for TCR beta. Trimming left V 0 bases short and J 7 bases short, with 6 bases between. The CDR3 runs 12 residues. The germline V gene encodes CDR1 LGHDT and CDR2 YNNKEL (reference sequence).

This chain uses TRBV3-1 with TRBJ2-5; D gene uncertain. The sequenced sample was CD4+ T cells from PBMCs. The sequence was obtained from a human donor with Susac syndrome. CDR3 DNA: TGTGCCAGCAGCCAAGATCTGGTGACCCAGTACTTC. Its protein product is CASSQDLVTQYF.